This T cell receptor beta chain is drawn from a study of shared clonotypes between healthy human individuals. As for the study in general: Each donor contributed plates that comprised three CD4 naive, three CD4 memory, two CD8 naive and one CD8 memory. Study-wide points: Naive subsets generally had larger estimated richness than memory subsets. About 4.5% of naive CD4 clonotypes were common to four donors. Generation probabilities of non-shared clonotypes were lower (relative to those shared by all four donors).

Clones were sequenced by immunoSEQ multiplex PCR, and TCRdb holds only the in-frame ones, with some missing. The table shows about 2.4 million clones, with approximately 93% occurring only once. A word on this clone: Its specificity is not known.

Germline CDR1 and CDR2: ENHRY and SYGVKD. CDR3 length: 12 amino acids. The V gene lost 6 bases and the J gene lost 7 bases, with 13 bases spanning the gap. The sequencing input was naive CD4+ T cells from PBMCs. Subset defined: CD45RA+ positively selected. The chain joins TRBV10-3 to TRBJ2-7; D is unresolved. The source of this sequence is a man aged 18 to 35 in good health. Some clones in this sample may be carry-over from other donors' samples. CDR3 nucleotides: TGTGCCATCAGCGGGTCTTTTGGGGAGCAGTACTTC. Translating gives CAISGSFGEQYF.